The entry that follows covers one T cell receptor (beta chain) sequence. Each cDNA got a UMI-containing oligo ligated at its 3' end. An equimolar mix of RC1.1 and RC1.2 primed the beta chain across TRBC1 and TRBC2. TCRdb processed the UMI-ligation and nested PCR reads anew with MiXCR; each CDR3 protein has one entry. Of over 55,000 distinct CDR3 sequences in the sample, 9% to 15% were seen once. From germline, CDR1 is SGHDN and CDR2 FVKESK. V shed 1 base and J shed 5 bases, with 9 bases lying between them. This CDR3 comprises 15 residues. The source of the sample is a study of quantifying T cell responses using KT2 cells. Study-level background: RNA was reverse transcribed with TCR alpha and beta constant-region primers.

V gene TRBV14 combines with J gene TRBJ1-6; a possible D gene is TRBD1 (5 bases). Sequencing used PBMCs spiked with cells of the T cell clone KT2. The sequence came from a human donor. CDR3 DNA: TGTGCCAGCAGCCAAGCCGCAGGGAATAATTCACCCCTCCACTTT. It translates to CASSQAAGNNSPLHF.